These 20 T cell receptor beta chains share one sample of origin, sequenced in a study of T cell repertoires in cytomegalovirus infection. TCRdb fed the reads into MiXCR, producing one record per CDR3 protein. Of 700,000 to 950,000 distinct CDR3 sequences detected, roughly 33% appear once; the ten largest clones hold approximately 13%. These receptors have no known antigen. The input for sequencing was cultured CD8+ T cells from PBMCs, taken from culture after CMV antigen stimulation. These TCRs come from a human donor in good health (CMV status not recorded). Some clones in this sample may be carry-over from other donors' samples.

This clonotype has more than one count but fewer than ten. The chain employs TRBV11-2 and TRBJ2-1; D not resolved. The V gene's germline CDR1 is SGHAT and CDR2 FQNNGV. Trimming cost V 4 bases and J 2 bases, with 15 bases left between them. CDR3 size: 16 residues. The CDR3 region is CASSSPGLAPYNEQFF. In nucleotides, the CDR3 is TGTGCCAGCAGCTCCCCCGGGCTCGCTCCCTACAATGAGCAGTTCTTC. The whole variable domain, remainder taken from reference TRBV11-2 and TRBJ2-1, is EAGVAQSPRYKIIEKRQSVAFWCNPISGHATLYWYQQILGQGPKLLIQFQNNGVVDDSQLPKDRFSAERLKGVDSTLKIQPAKLEDSAVYLCASSSPGLAPYNEQFFGPGTRLTVL.

This clonotype was found many times. The chain combines TRBV5-6 with TRBJ1-3; D gene unclear. The CDR3 extends over 20 amino acids. Germline V gene data show CDR1 as SGHDT and CDR2 as YYEEEE. The germline V and J ends were trimmed by 0 bases and 2 bases, with 24 bases remaining between them. The CDR3 protein is CASSLERDPAGLLAGNTIYF. CDR3 bases: TGTGCCAGCAGCTTGGAAAGAGATCCGGCCGGGCTCCTGGCTGGAAACACCATATATTTT.

This chain links TRBV7-4 with TRBJ2-7; 8 nucleotides agree with TRBD1. The germline gives CDR1 SGHVT, CDR2 SQSDAQ. The CDR3 has 13 amino acids. Trimming at V came to 6 bases and at J to 5 bases, leaving 6 bases not matched to a gene. The CDR3 nucleotides read TGTGCCAGCAGTCGGACAGGGAAGAACGAGCAGTACGTC. Protein: CASSRTGKNEQYV.

Note on this clonotype: This sequence may be a read error, since a much larger clone differs from it by one base. CDR3 in amino acids: CANSPTFTGANVLTF. The CDR3 DNA reads as TGTGCCAACAGCCCCACCTTCACTGGGGCCAACGTCCTGACTTTC. This chain uses TRBV7-9 with TRBJ2-6, with D unresolved. This CDR3 spans 15 amino acids. Germline V gene data show CDR1 as SEHNR and CDR2 as FQNEAQ (reference sequence).

V usage is TRBV23-1 and J usage is TRBJ2-7; weak D call: TRBD1 (6 bases). TRBV23-1 is identified as an open reading frame with a role that is uncertain. The CDR3 has 17 amino acids. V was clipped by 0 bases and J by 3 bases, with 18 bases between them. CDR3: CASSQSPDTGLDYEQYV. CDR3 DNA sequence: TGCGCCAGCAGTCAATCCCCCGATACAGGGTTAGACTACGAGCAGTACGTC.

The chain is built from TRBV29-1 and TRBJ1-1; maybe TRBD1 (5 bases). CDR3 length: 12 residues. Germline V CDR1 and CDR2: SQVTM, ANQGSEA. With 6 bases removed from V and 8 bases from J, the gap between germline ends came to 16 bases. The CDR3 is CSVVGWGGEAFF. CDR3 bases: TGCAGCGTCGTTGGATGGGGCGGGGAAGCTTTCTTT.

There are many counts of this clonotype. This chain connects TRBV7-6 to TRBJ1-4; possible D gene TRBD1, 5 bases. The CDR3 has 15 residues. CDR1 and CDR2 (germline): SGHVS, FNYEAQ. V was cut by 5 bases and J by 9 bases, with 19 bases left in between. The CDR3 here is CASSPYEGRGKKLFF. The CDR3 bases are TGTGCCAGCAGCCCCTATGAGGGGCGCGGGAAAAAACTGTTTTTT.

This clonotype was counted a few times. This chain connects TRBV6-1 to TRBJ2-7; 9 nucleotides agree with TRBD1. Germline V gene lookup returns CDR1 MNHNS and CDR2 SASEGT. This CDR3 spans 15 amino acids. The V gene end was trimmed by 6 bases and the J gene end by 4 bases; junction bases not matched to a gene: 10. CDR3 coding DNA: TGTGCCAGCAGAGATTCCGGGACAGGGAGGTACGAGCAGTACTTC. Translating it yields CASRDSGTGRYEQYF.

This clonotype was detected a few times. The rearrangement links TRBV6-1 to TRBJ2-1; the match to TRBD2 covers 14 bases. After removal of 10 bases from V and 7 bases from J, the junction contained 12 bases not matched to a gene. The CDR3 is 16 residues long. Per the germline V gene, CDR1 is MNHNS and CDR2 is SASEGT. CDR3 protein: CATAWTSGGRRNEQFF. The CDR3 nucleotides read TGTGCCACCGCTTGGACTAGCGGGGGGAGAAGGAATGAGCAGTTCTTC.

This clonotype was counted between two and nine times. The genes are TRBV7-6 and TRBJ1-2, with D tentatively TRBD1 (6 bases). CDR3 length equals 14 residues. The ends were cut back, 3 bases at V and 6 bases at J, with 14 bases in the middle. Germline V gene data show CDR1 as SGHVS and CDR2 as FNYEAQ. CDR3 nucleotide sequence: TGTGCCAGCAGCTTCGGGGACAACCCAGATGGCTACACCTTC. This translates into CASSFGDNPDGYTF.

The gene calls are TRBV6-5 and TRBJ2-2; D is undetermined. This CDR3 has 16 residues. V lost 0 bases and J 1 base, leaving 9 bases between the germline ends. In germline, CDR1 is MNHEY, CDR2 SVGAGI. CDR3 sequence reads: CASSYSTPWNTGELFF. The CDR3 DNA reads as TGTGCCAGCAGTTACTCGACGCCCTGGAACACCGGGGAGCTGTTTTTT.

This clonotype was recorded a few times. This chain connects TRBV27 to TRBJ1-5; D ambiguous. Trimming left V 5 bases short and J 6 bases short, with 20 bases between. This CDR3 contains 16 residues. Germline V lookup: CDR1 MNHEY, CDR2 SMNVEV (reference sequence). CDR3: CASSLGGNIGPQPQHF. In DNA, the CDR3 is TGTGCCAGCAGTCTAGGAGGGAATATAGGGCCTCAGCCCCAGCATTTT.

The V and J genes are TRBV6-1 and TRBJ2-1; perhaps D is TRBD1 or TRBD2 (5 bases each). CDR1 and CDR2 from the germline V gene are MNHNS and SASEGT. The ends were cut back, 6 bases at V and 5 bases at J, with 14 bases in the middle. This CDR3 region has 14 residues. CDR3 bases: TGTGCCAGCAGACAACCCGGGACGGACAATGAGCAGTTCTTC. This translates into CASRQPGTDNEQFF.

This clonotype has more than one count but fewer than ten. This rearrangement joins TRBV25-1 to TRBJ1-2; possible D gene TRBD1, 6 bases. V was cut by 0 bases and J by 6 bases, with 11 bases left in between. Per the germline V gene, CDR1 is MGHDK and CDR2 is SYGVNS. The CDR3 has 14 amino acids. CDR3 in amino acids: CASSEYPAGDGYTF. The CDR3 coding sequence is TGTGCCAGCAGTGAATACCCCGCAGGGGATGGCTACACCTTC.

The chain uses TRBV11-2 and TRBJ2-7; tentatively, D is TRBD1 or TRBD2 (6 bases each). CDR3 length: 13 residues. V was trimmed by 4 bases and J by 3 bases, leaving 10 bases between them. Germline CDR1 is SGHAT and CDR2 is FQNNGV. The CDR3 DNA follows: TGTGCCAGCAGCTACGGGGGCCTCTACGAGCAGTACGTC. The encoded protein is CASSYGGLYEQYV.

This clonotype was counted only a few times. The chain carries TRBV5-6 and TRBJ2-6, with 9 bases lining up with TRBD1. The V segment lost 0 bases and the J segment 0 bases; nucleotides outside the gene matches: 4. Germline-derived CDR1 and CDR2 are SGHDT and YYEEEE. The CDR3 contains 18 residues. The CDR3 region is CASSLGTGVGSGANVLTF. In nucleotides, the CDR3 is TGTGCCAGCAGCTTGGGGACAGGGGTGGGCTCTGGGGCCAACGTCCTGACTTTC.

This clonotype was found many times. V and J are TRBV7-2 and TRBJ2-1, with TRBD2 matching 8 bases. The germline CDR1 and CDR2 sequences are SGHTA and FQGNSA. The V segment lost 7 bases and the J segment 5 bases; nucleotides outside the gene matches: 7. CDR3 size: 14 residues. CDR3 bases: TGTGCCAGCACCTATAGCGGGGCAGACAATGAGCAGTTCTTC. Its protein is CASTYSGADNEQFF.

The sample holds a few counts of this clonotype. V and J are TRBV28 and TRBJ1-3, with 7 bases matching TRBD1. J was trimmed by 5 bases and V by 3 bases; bases with no gene match: 7. Germline CDR1 reads MDHEN; CDR2 reads SYDVKM. This CDR3 comprises 15 residues. This CDR3 reads CASSLGQFGRNTIYF. The CDR3 DNA reads TGTGCCAGCAGTTTGGGACAGTTCGGTCGAAACACCATATATTTT.

This clonotype was counted between two and nine times. The chain couples TRBV12-3 or TRBV12-4 to TRBJ1-2; the match to TRBD1 covers 8 bases. J gave up 6 bases and V 1 base, and 4 bases lay outside the gene matches. The CDR3 has 14 residues. CDR3 in amino acids: CASSLDRGYDGYTF. Written as DNA, the CDR3 is TGTGCCAGCAGTTTAGACAGGGGGTATGATGGCTACACCTTC.

The sample holds a few counts of this clonotype. The chain carries TRBV11-2 and TRBJ1-1, with D maybe TRBD1 (6 bases). The germline V gene has CDR1 SGHAT and CDR2 FQNNGV. The CDR3 length is 16 residues. Trimming took off 4 bases at V and 4 bases at J, with 19 bases between the two ends. CDR3 residues: CASSSLKQGMVTEAFF. DNA for the CDR3: TGTGCCAGCAGCTCGCTAAAACAGGGTATGGTCACTGAAGCTTTCTTT.